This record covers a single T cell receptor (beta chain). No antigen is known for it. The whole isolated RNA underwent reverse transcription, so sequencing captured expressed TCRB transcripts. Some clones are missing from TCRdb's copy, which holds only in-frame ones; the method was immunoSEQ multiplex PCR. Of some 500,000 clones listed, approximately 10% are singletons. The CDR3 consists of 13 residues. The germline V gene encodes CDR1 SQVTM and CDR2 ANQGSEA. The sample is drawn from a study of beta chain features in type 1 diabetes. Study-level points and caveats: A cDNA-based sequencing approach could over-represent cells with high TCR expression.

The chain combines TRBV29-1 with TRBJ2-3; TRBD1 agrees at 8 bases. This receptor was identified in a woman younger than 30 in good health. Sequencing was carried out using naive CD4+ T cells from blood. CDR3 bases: TGCACCGCCGACAGGGGCGCGACAGATACGCAGTATTTT. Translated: CTADRGATDTQYF.